This TCR beta chain was found in a study of metastatic and nonmetastatic thyroid tumors. The overall study: Peripheral blood and tumor or nodule samples from malignant and benign thyroid patients were compared. Notes on the study in general: Versus benign nodules, malignant thyroid tumors reportedly had significantly higher TCR beta diversity, in blood and tumor.

As to this clone: Its antigen is currently unknown.

From germline, CDR1 is ENHRY and CDR2 SYGVKD. The CDR3 is 13 amino acids. V was trimmed by 3 bases and J by 2 bases, leaving 8 bases between them. Authors' processing steps: Building a distant-metastasis classifier for papillary thyroid cancer drew on CDR3 differences across clinicopathological groups. TCRdb re-called the PCR reads with MiXCR. The V and J calls follow TCRdb's processing rather than the paper's. The sample holds over 30,000 clones, roughly 29% seen once. Thyroid surgery had not been preceded by any treatment in any patient. Sequenced sample: blood. The V gene is TRBV10-3, the J gene TRBJ2-7; D uncertain. This clonotype originated in a female donor with papillary thyroid cancer or a benign thyroid nodule (not recorded which). Some clones in this sample may be carry-over from other donors' samples. This CDR3 reads CAISESEAYEQYF. CDR3 DNA: TGTGCCATCAGTGAATCAGAAGCCTACGAGCAGTACTTC.